These T cell receptor beta chains were read from a single sample in a study of human T cells and chemical hapten exposure. Via MiXCR, TCRdb re-called the RACE reads, giving one row per CDR3 protein. The table lists approximately 400,000 distinct CDR3 sequences, roughly 5.3% of them singletons. The starting material was whole blood, obtained in connection with sensitization to the hapten diphenylcyclopropenone (DPC). These receptors originate from a woman aged 45-65 years with alopecia areata. Some clones in this sample may be carry-over from other donors' samples. The CDR3 runs from the conserved cysteine through the conserved F or W. A D gene is named only where the DNA matches it firmly. Where a row states a size, it is once, few, many or the class of an expanded clone; other rows omit it.

size: many; J: TRBJ2-3; V: TRBV9; D: TRBD2; DNA: TGTGCCAGCAGCGTAGGACTAGCGGGAGTAGAAGATACGCAGTATTTT; CDR3: CASSVGLAGVEDTQYF
size: few; J: TRBJ1-4; V: TRBV12-2; D: -; DNA: TGTGCAAGTCGCCCACATGACAGTAGAGAGAGTGAAAAACTGTTTTTT; CDR3: CASRPHDSRESEKLFF
size: -; J: TRBJ2-1; V: TRBV5-4; D: -; DNA: TGTGCCAGCAGTCGGGACACTGGACTCTCCTACAATGAGCAGTTCTTC; CDR3: CASSRDTGLSYNEQFF
size: few; J: TRBJ1-5; V: TRBV10-3; D: TRBD1; DNA: TGTGCCATCAGTGAGGCGACAGGGGGCGGACAGCCCCAGCATTTT; CDR3: CAISEATGGGQPQHF
size: -; J: TRBJ2-7; V: TRBV27; D: TRBD1; DNA: TGTGCCAGCAGTTTGCAGGGACAGGGGTTTCACGAGCAGTACTTC; CDR3: CASSLQGQGFHEQYF
size: many; J: TRBJ2-7; V: TRBV13; D: -; DNA: TGTGCCAGCAGCTTAGGCGACTGGGGCTCCTACGAGCAGTACTTC; CDR3: CASSLGDWGSYEQYF
size: many; J: TRBJ2-7; V: TRBV3-1; D: TRBD1; DNA: TGTGCCAGCAGCCAAGTCGGGACAGGGGGCTACGAGCAGTACTTC; CDR3: CASSQVGTGGYEQYF
size: -; J: TRBJ2-5; V: TRBV6-6; D: -; DNA: TGTGCCAGCACCGCCTACCGGGACAAGCAAGAGACCCAGTACTTC; CDR3: CASTAYRDKQETQYF
size: few; J: TRBJ1-6; V: TRBV3-1; D: -; DNA: TGTGCCAGCAGCCCAAAAAGACAGAACTCACCCCTCCACTTT; CDR3: CASSPKRQNSPLHF
size: many; J: TRBJ1-6; V: TRBV5-5; D: TRBD1; DNA: TGTGCCAGCAGCTCCGGACAGGGCCAGAGCTCCTATAATTCACCCCTCCACTTT; CDR3: CASSSGQGQSSYNSPLHF
size: -; J: TRBJ1-2; V: TRBV5-1; D: TRBD1; DNA: TGCGCCAGCAGCATTTTTCCGGGACAGGGGGCAGAGGGCTACGCCTTC; CDR3: CASSIFPGQGAEGYAF
size: few; J: TRBJ1-1; V: TRBV7-9; D: -; DNA: TGTGCCAGCAGCCAGGAGCGGGGGGCTGAAGCTTTCTTT; CDR3: CASSQERGAEAFF
size: few; J: TRBJ2-6; V: TRBV7-3; D: -; DNA: TGTGCCAGCACCCTCCAACCCCCGGGGACAGGGGCCAACGTCCTGACTTTC; CDR3: CASTLQPPGTGANVLTF
size: many; J: TRBJ2-3; V: TRBV5-1; D: TRBD1; DNA: TGCGCCAGCAGCTCGACAGGGGGCAGTTCGGCAGATACGCAGTATTTT; CDR3: CASSSTGGSSADTQYF
size: -; J: TRBJ1-1; V: TRBV12-3/TRBV12-4; D: -; DNA: TGTGCCAGCACCTTACCTCCCGCGGGTGAAGCTTTCTTT; CDR3: CASTLPPAGEAFF
size: -; J: TRBJ2-7; V: TRBV21-1; D: -; DNA: TGTGCCAGCAGCAAAGTACTGGAGGGGGGCTCCTACGAGCAGTACTTC; CDR3: CASSKVLEGGSYEQYF
size: few; J: TRBJ1-6; V: TRBV11-2; D: -; DNA: TGTGCCAGCACCATCGAAACCGGGGCCAATTCACCCCTCCACTTT; CDR3: CASTIETGANSPLHF
size: many; J: TRBJ2-7; V: TRBV20-1; D: TRBD1; DNA: TGCAGTGCTAGTGGGGACAGGGGCAAGCTAGAGCAGTACTTC; CDR3: CSASGDRGKLEQYF
size: few; J: TRBJ1-2; V: TRBV13; D: TRBD1; DNA: TGTGCCAGCAGCATCGACCGGGACAGCGGTTATGGCTACACCTTC; CDR3: CASSIDRDSGYGYTF
size: many; J: TRBJ1-6; V: TRBV27; D: -; DNA: TGTGCCAGCTCTACGGGCGGACATTCACCCCTCCACTTT; CDR3: CASSTGGHSPLHF
size: -; J: TRBJ1-5; V: TRBV20-1; D: -; DNA: TGCAGTGCTGCGGACACCCATAGCAATCAGCCCCAGCATTTT; CDR3: CSAADTHSNQPQHF
size: many; J: TRBJ1-2; V: TRBV5-1; D: -; DNA: TGCGCCAGCAGCTTGGGCCAGGCCCCTTTCTCACTTACTAACTATGGCTACACCTTC; CDR3: CASSLGQAPFSLTNYGYTF
size: many; J: TRBJ2-7; V: TRBV10-3; D: TRBD1; DNA: TGTGCCATCAGTAAGCCTTCGACAGGGGCCAACGAGCAGTACTTC; CDR3: CAISKPSTGANEQYF
size: few; J: TRBJ2-1; V: TRBV27; D: TRBD2; DNA: TGTGCCAGCAGTTACCCCCACGGGAGGTACAATGAGCAGTTCTTC; CDR3: CASSYPHGRYNEQFF
size: -; J: TRBJ1-3; V: TRBV19; D: -; DNA: TGTGCCAGTAGTGGACCGCGATGGAGAGACACCATATATTTT; CDR3: CASSGPRWRDTIYF
size: few; J: TRBJ1-4; V: TRBV5-1; D: -; DNA: TGCGCCAGCAGCGCCGAGGGGTTGAATGAAAAACTGTTTTTT; CDR3: CASSAEGLNEKLFF
size: few; J: TRBJ2-2; V: TRBV3-1; D: -; DNA: TGTGCCAGCAGCCAAGATGCCAGCACCGGGGAGCTGTTTTTT; CDR3: CASSQDASTGELFF
size: many; J: TRBJ1-1; V: TRBV12-3/TRBV12-4; D: -; DNA: TGTGCCAGCAGTTTGAACGGCGGGGTCGCTGAAGCTTTCTTT; CDR3: CASSLNGGVAEAFF
size: few; J: TRBJ2-1; V: TRBV19; D: -; DNA: TGTGCCAGCACTCAGCGGAGGGGGAATGAGCAGTTCTTC; CDR3: CASTQRRGNEQFF
size: -; J: TRBJ2-3; V: TRBV13; D: -; DNA: TGTGCCAGCAGCTCCAAAGCCACCACAGATACGCAGTATTTT; CDR3: CASSSKATTDTQYF
size: few; J: TRBJ2-3; V: TRBV5-1; D: -; DNA: TGCGCCAGCAGCTTAATACGAGTCGAAGATACGCAGTATTTT; CDR3: CASSLIRVEDTQYF
size: many; J: TRBJ2-3; V: TRBV2; D: -; DNA: TGTGCCAGCAGTGCGGGTTTGAGCACAGATACGCAGTATTTT; CDR3: CASSAGLSTDTQYF
size: many; J: TRBJ2-7; V: TRBV29-1; D: TRBD2; DNA: TGCAGCGCCTCCGGAGCGGGAGGAGGGGAGCAGTACTTC; CDR3: CSASGAGGGEQYF
size: many; J: TRBJ2-3; V: TRBV7-9; D: TRBD2; DNA: TGTGCCAGCAGCCCGGGACGGGGGGTAGATACGCAGTATTTT; CDR3: CASSPGRGVDTQYF
size: many; J: TRBJ2-7; V: TRBV6-5; D: TRBD2; DNA: TGTGCCAGCAGTCCCGGGGGGGACCCCCACGCTTCGTACTTC; CDR3: CASSPGGDPHASYF
size: few; J: TRBJ2-3; V: TRBV7-9; D: -; DNA: TGTGCCAGCAGCCCAATAACAGATACGCAGTATTTT; CDR3: CASSPITDTQYF
size: few; J: TRBJ2-1; V: TRBV2; D: -; DNA: TGTGCCAGCAGTGAAGTTCCGCGTACCTACAATGAGCAGTTCTTC; CDR3: CASSEVPRTYNEQFF
size: -; J: TRBJ1-3; V: TRBV7-6; D: TRBD1; DNA: TGTGCCAGCAGCTCGGCCCGACAGGGGGATTTGTCTGGAAACACCATATATTTT; CDR3: CASSSARQGDLSGNTIYF
size: many; J: TRBJ1-5; V: TRBV24-1; D: TRBD1; DNA: TGTGCCACCAGCGCCACAGGGGGCGGTCAGCCCCAGCATTTT; CDR3: CATSATGGGQPQHF
size: many; J: TRBJ2-1; V: TRBV12-3/TRBV12-4; D: TRBD2; DNA: TGTGCCAGCAGTTTAGGTAGCGGGAGTGTGGATGAGCAGTTCTTC; CDR3: CASSLGSGSVDEQFF
size: -; J: TRBJ2-1; V: TRBV4-3; D: TRBD2; DNA: TGCGCCAGCAGCCAAGATTGGTTGGTACTAGCGGGTTACAATGAGCAGTTCTTC; CDR3: CASSQDWLVLAGYNEQFF
size: few; J: TRBJ1-2; V: TRBV29-1; D: -; DNA: TGCAGCGTTGTTAGTCGACAGCGCTATGGCTACACCTTC; CDR3: CSVVSRQRYGYTF
size: many; J: TRBJ2-1; V: TRBV20-1; D: -; DNA: TGCAGTGCGGCAAGACTGGAGCAGTTCTTC; CDR3: CSAARLEQFF